These T cell receptor beta chains were read from a single sample in a study of PD-L1 blockade in urothelial cancer. Using immunoSEQ multiplex PCR, the repertoire was profiled, and TCRdb retains in-frame clones only, with some absent. Altogether approximately 44,000 clones are present, about 90% being singletons, with the ten largest covering less than 9.5%. The sample in question was PBMCs, obtained around atezolizumab (anti-PD-L1) treatment. The origin of the receptors is a man aged 65 to 85 with urothelial cancer. Both conserved end residues are part of each CDR3. The size entry is marked missing in some rows and otherwise reads once, few, many or a size class.

size	J	V	CDR3
.	TRBJ2-5	TRBV7-9	CASTTGSRLTETQYF
.	TRBJ2-1	TRBV6-5	CASSYSVGPSYNEQFF
.	TRBJ2-2	TRBV7-3	CASSIPWTEGTGELFF
.	TRBJ1-1	TRBV19	CASSIVGSPNTEAFF
.	TRBJ1-1	TRBV21-1	CASSRQGGNTEAFF
.	TRBJ2-6	TRBV5-1	CASSPGPERGSSGANVLTF
.	TRBJ2-3	TRBV6-5	CASTRAGVGADTQYF
.	TRBJ1-2	TRBV28	CASSFPTTENYGYTF
.	TRBJ2-5	TRBV7-2	CASSRDRQGSQYF
once	TRBJ2-5	TRBV29-1	CSVEEIGGMYQETQYF
.	TRBJ2-7	TRBV6-6	CASSSVTGTGEYEQYF
once	TRBJ2-1	TRBV28	CASSTSGGGVDEQFF
.	TRBJ2-1	TRBV28	CASSLEAQGARNEQFF
.	TRBJ2-3	TRBV29-1	CSVPTSGTSDTQYF
.	TRBJ2-5	TRBV7-8	CASSSGGATQGAAQYF
.	TRBJ2-7	TRBV5-1	CASSLAPSRFGNEQYF
.	TRBJ2-7	TRBV30	CAWSVSGTMSEQYF
.	TRBJ2-7	TRBV19	CASSIRASEGSEQYF
.	TRBJ2-7	TRBV11-2	CASSKPGGGSWSEQYF
.	TRBJ2-7	TRBV6-4	CASSLLANSPLSEQYF
.	TRBJ2-1	TRBV16	CASSTGGRWSNEQFF
.	TRBJ2-3	TRBV11-2	CASSFIAGGTDTQYF
.	TRBJ2-2	TRBV5-1	CASSLYLSGRDTGELFF
.	TRBJ1-4	TRBV19	CASTRKTGTGTEKLFF
.	TRBJ2-7	TRBV6-5	CASSPRLAGRGEQYF
.	TRBJ2-1	TRBV2	CASSEARGQGYNEQFF
few	TRBJ1-1	TRBV29-1	CSARRGSTEAFF
.	TRBJ2-3	TRBV2	CASSKRESTDTQYF